The T cell receptor beta chain described here comes from a study of shared clonotypes between healthy human individuals. Study-wide points: Naive CD4 clonotype sharing across a few donors was approximately 5.2%.

Comments on this clone: Its antigen is undetermined.

Participating donors were healthy, HIV-negative adults free of recent acute infections or vaccinations. The CDR3 length is 20 residues. V gave up 0 bases and J gave up 0 bases; unmatched junction bases: 10. The germline CDR1 and CDR2 sequences are GTSNPN and SVGIG (reference sequence). Sequenced by immunoSEQ multiplex PCR; TCRdb stores in-frame clones only, minus some. The sample holds millions of clones; approximately 92% are singletons and the top ten take about 0.13%. The TCR was taken from a man younger than 35 in good health. The chain links TRBV30 to TRBJ2-1, with TRBD2 identical over 14 bases. Sequenced: naive CD4+ T cells sorted from blood. Subset defined: CD45RA+ positively selected. The CDR3 spells CAWSVGWTSGRTSSYNEQFF. In DNA form, the CDR3 reads TGTGCCTGGAGTGTGGGATGGACTAGCGGGAGGACTAGCTCCTACAATGAGCAGTTCTTC. The full variable domain, its missing parts supplied by reference TRBV30 and TRBJ2-1, is SQTIHQWPATLVQPVGSPLSLECTVEGTSNPNLYWYRQAAGRGLQLLFYSVGIGQISSEVPQNLSASRPQDRQFILSSKKLLLSDSGFYLCAWSVGWTSGRTSSYNEQFFGPGTRLTVL.